The entry below gives a single TCR beta chain sequence along with its context. These data originate in a study of blood T cell repertoires in COVID-19. Study context: Samples of COVID-19 (acute and convalescent) were obtained from the United States, Italy and Spain. T cells, B-cell-depleted T cells, or PBMCs provided the cDNA or gDNA that served as material.

Germline assignment: CDR1 SNHLY and CDR2 FYNNEI. The CDR3 has 15 residues. Losses at the gene ends were 4 bases for V and 6 bases for J; bases not matched to a gene: 5. Original handling: Counts of nucleated cells, estimated from reference gene primer amplification, were obtained. Clones were read by immunoSEQ multiplex PCR, and TCRdb kept only the in-frame ones, dropping some. V and J calls and clone size are those listed in that table; D and trimming were worked out from the DNA. The table lists 200,000 or so clones, nearly 90% of them singletons, with under 3% in the top ten. Sequenced material: PBMCs or T cells enriched from blood (not recorded which). The chain uses TRBV2 and TRBJ2-4; 11 bases fit TRBD2. This clonotype was obtained from a middle-aged woman with acute COVID-19. The CDR3 spells CASSGLAGTLNIQYF. As DNA, the CDR3 is TGTGCCAGCAGTGGACTAGCGGGAACTCTAAACATTCAGTACTTC.